The 14 T cell receptor beta chains reported below all come from one sample, sequenced in a study of CD8 T cells in ankylosing spondylitis. TCRdb analysed the 5' RACE reads with MiXCR anew, one entry per CDR3 protein. Found here are some 840,000 distinct CDR3 sequences, approximately 12% of them singletons; the top ten hold 0.51%. No antigen has been identified for these receptors. General observations from the study: One TCR beta motif, made up of roughly 8 highly homologous variants, appeared characteristic of ankylosing spondylitis blood.

What was sequenced was blood, either unsorted or a sorted T cell fraction (not recorded which). The receptors were sampled from a male donor with ankylosing spondylitis.

This clonotype was observed a handful of times. This chain links TRBV5-6 with TRBJ2-4; unclear D gene. Germline CDR1 and CDR2: SGHDT and YYEEEE. Trimming pared 3 bases from V and 8 bases from J, leaving 15 bases between. This CDR3 contains 14 residues. The DNA of the CDR3 is TGTGCCAGCAGCTCACCGCCGACCGCGGACATTCAGTACTTC. Protein sequence: CASSSPPTADIQYF.

This clonotype was picked up one time. The chain employs TRBV15 and TRBJ1-2, with 10 bases that match TRBD1. Germline CDR1 is LNHNV and CDR2 is YYDKDF (reference sequence). Germline trimming cut 5 bases from V and 4 bases from J; bases unmatched to any gene: 4. CDR3 length equals 14 residues. CDR3 amino acids: CATSRDRGRYGYTF. The CDR3 nucleotides are TGTGCCACCAGCCGGGACAGGGGACGCTATGGCTACACCTTC.

This clonotype appeared many times. The J gene is TRBJ1-1, the V gene TRBV7-2; D is unclear. Germline V gives CDR1 SGHTA, CDR2 FQGNSA. The V end was cut by 2 bases, the J end by 5 bases, with 6 bases between. This CDR3 has 12 amino acids. CDR3 residues: CASSLIRTEAFF. The DNA for the CDR3 is TGTGCCAGCAGCTTAATCCGGACTGAAGCTTTCTTT.

The V gene is TRBV20-1, the J gene TRBJ1-2, with D unclear. Per germline, CDR1 DFQATT and CDR2 SNEGSKA (reference sequence). The CDR3 consists of 14 residues. Trimming left V 6 bases short and J 0 bases short, with 14 bases between. CDR3 amino acids: CSASAGPANYGYTF. The DNA of the CDR3 is TGCAGTGCCTCCGCCGGCCCCGCTAACTATGGCTACACCTTC.

The table lists this clonotype with a few counts. The chain employs TRBV6-5 and TRBJ1-4; D not certain. The CDR3 extends over 14 amino acids. Trimming removed 0 bases at V and 8 bases at J, with 10 bases between. CDR1 and CDR2 from the germline V gene are MNHEY and SVGAGI. Here the CDR3 DNA reads TGTGCCAGCAGTTACTCGTCCGTAGGCGAAAAACTGTTTTTT. Protein sequence: CASSYSSVGEKLFF.

The chain combines TRBV10-3 with TRBJ2-5; 12 nucleotides line up with TRBD2. The CDR3 length is 16 residues. CDR1 and CDR2 (germline): ENHRY, SYGVKD. V lost 6 bases to trimming and J lost 4 bases; unmatched junction nucleotides: 9. The CDR3: CAIRGGVTSGGETQYF. In DNA form, the CDR3 reads TGTGCCATCAGAGGAGGGGTGACTAGCGGGGGAGAGACCCAGTACTTC.

The chain carries TRBV11-3 and TRBJ2-3; 8 bases fit TRBD2. The ends lost 3 bases at V and 6 bases at J; junction bases unmatched: 2. The CDR3 covers 13 residues. Looked up from germline, CDR1 is SGHNT and CDR2 is YENEEA. CDR3: CASSFQREDTQYF. Written as DNA, the CDR3 is TGTGCCAGCAGCTTCCAGCGGGAGGATACGCAGTATTTT.

This clonotype was found a few times. The chain links TRBV5-5 to TRBJ1-1, with a weak D call TRBD1 (5 bases). Per the germline V gene, CDR1 is SGHKS and CDR2 is YYEKEE (reference sequence). The CDR3 spans 14 residues. With 0 bases removed from V and 6 bases from J, the gap between germline ends came to 12 bases. The CDR3 sequence: CASSLDAPGPEAFF. As DNA, the CDR3 is TGTGCCAGCAGCTTGGACGCCCCAGGGCCTGAAGCTTTCTTT. Combining the CDR3 with reference TRBV5-5 and TRBJ1-1 gives the whole variable domain DAGVTQSPTHLIKTRGQQVTLRCSPISGHKSVSWYQQVLGQGPQFIFQYYEKEERGRGNFPDRFSARQFPNYSSELNVNALLLGDSALYLCASSLDAPGPEAFFGQGTRLTVV.

The rearrangement links TRBV30 to TRBJ2-3; D is unresolved. V lost 8 bases to trimming and J lost 3 bases, with 9 bases between them. Germline CDR1 and CDR2: GTSNPN and SVGIG (reference sequence). This CDR3 has 11 residues. CDR3 region: CAGVGTDTQYF. Here the CDR3 DNA reads TGTGCCGGGGTCGGGACAGATACGCAGTATTTT.

This chain joins TRBV25-1 and TRBJ1-2; 9 bases map to TRBD1. CDR1 and CDR2 from the germline V gene are MGHDK and SYGVNS. This CDR3 has 13 amino acids. The V segment lost 6 bases and the J segment 8 bases; nucleotides outside the gene matches: 7. Written as DNA, the CDR3 is TGTGCCAGCAGCTGGACAGGGGAAGAAGGCTACACCTTC. Encoded protein: CASSWTGEEGYTF.

The chain couples TRBV20-1 to TRBJ1-6; D ambiguous. CDR1 is DFQATT, CDR2 SNEGSKA, per germline (reference sequence). Deletions cut 6 bases from V and 6 bases from J, with 9 bases between. The CDR3 sequence is 12 residues long. CDR3 in amino acids: CSAHPINSPLHF. CDR3 DNA: TGCAGTGCGCACCCGATTAATTCACCCCTCCACTTT.

This clonotype was counted only a few times. The rearrangement links TRBV10-2 to TRBJ2-5; 10 nucleotides line up with TRBD2. CDR1 and CDR2 from the germline V gene are WSHSY and SAAADI. The CDR3 has 15 residues. After removal of 7 bases from V and 3 bases from J, the junction contained 8 bases not matched to a gene. The CDR3 sequence is CASNFPGTSEETQYF. CDR3 coding DNA: TGCGCCAGCAACTTCCCCGGGACTAGCGAAGAGACCCAGTACTTC.

In this sample, this clonotype turned up many times. This chain connects TRBV4-2 to TRBJ1-4; D perhaps matches TRBD1 (5 bases). Trimming pared 3 bases from V and 6 bases from J, leaving 8 bases between. Looked up from germline, CDR1 is LGHNA and CDR2 is YNFKEQ. The CDR3 is made up of 13 amino acids. The CDR3 region is CASSQGGDEKLFF. In DNA, the CDR3 is TGTGCCAGCAGCCAGGGGGGAGATGAAAAACTGTTTTTT.

There are many counts of this clonotype. The genes are TRBV5-1 and TRBJ1-1; D call uncertain. The V and J ends lost 0 bases and 6 bases respectively, with 9 bases between them. This CDR3 region has 13 residues. Germline assignment: CDR1 SGHRS and CDR2 YFSETQ. The DNA of the CDR3 is TGCGCCAGCAGCTTGGGAGAGGGAGCTGAAGCTTTCTTT. This codes for CASSLGEGAEAFF.